The rows below give T cell receptor beta chains drawn from one sample of a study of blood T cells in healthy people across ages. Each CDR3 protein gets one entry after TCRdb re-called the 5' RACE reads with MiXCR. The table records 890,000 or so distinct CDR3 sequences, less than 80% of them present only once. The sequenced sample consisted of blood. All receptors come from a man aged 25 to 40 in good health. Each CDR3 is given without its conserved first and last residue. Fields, in order: CDR3 protein, V gene, clone size, J gene. Clone size is stated in some rows and not others, as once, few, many or a class when expanded.

SVEDLILAGGRESSYNEQF	TRBV29-1	NA	TRBJ2-1
ASSRRPGTGGDEQY	TRBV7-8	NA	NA
SARGGYSYEQY	TRBV20-1	few	TRBJ2-7
ASSLAGDQRTDTQY	TRBV7-6	NA	TRBJ2-3
ASSIAGTYGYT	TRBV6-6	few	TRBJ1-2
AISRNNEQY	TRBV10-3	NA	TRBJ2-5
SASGQHPVGRDTEAF	TRBV20-1	NA	TRBJ1-1
ASSSKWAFKADEQY	TRBV7-2	NA	NA
AISESETGFLEQY	TRBV10-3	NA	NA
SAAGGYYNEQF	TRBV20-1	NA	TRBJ2-1
ASSVGRTYNSPLH	TRBV9	once	TRBJ1-6
ASSAGWNYGYT	TRBV7-8	NA	TRBJ1-2
ASSSSGTGGTEQY	TRBV5-1	NA	TRBJ2-7
ASSFGTSGGGEQF	TRBV13	NA	TRBJ2-1
SAPKTSGGYEQY	TRBV20-1	few	TRBJ2-7
ASSAGQETDTQY	TRBV2	NA	TRBJ2-3
ASSLEILETQY	TRBV7-3	few	TRBJ2-5
ASSVEGGRGTDTQY	TRBV9	NA	TRBJ2-3